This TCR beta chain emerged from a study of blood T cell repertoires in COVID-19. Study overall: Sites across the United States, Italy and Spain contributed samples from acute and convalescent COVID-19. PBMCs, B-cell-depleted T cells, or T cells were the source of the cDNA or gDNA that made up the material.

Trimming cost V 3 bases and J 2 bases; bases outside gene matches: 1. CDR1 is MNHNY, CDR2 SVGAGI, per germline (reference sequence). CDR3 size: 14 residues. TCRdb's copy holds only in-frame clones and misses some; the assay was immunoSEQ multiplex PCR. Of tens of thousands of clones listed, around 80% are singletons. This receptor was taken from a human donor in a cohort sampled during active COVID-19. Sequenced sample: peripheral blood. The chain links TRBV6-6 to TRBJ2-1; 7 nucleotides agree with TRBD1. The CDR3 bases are TGTGCCAGCAGTTATCAGGGGGCCTACAATGAGCAGTTCTTC. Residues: CASSYQGAYNEQFF.